The text below deals with one T cell receptor beta chain. Its antigen is as yet unknown. There were TCR beta CDR3 regions amplified from RNA transcripts. HTBI primers drove first-round RT-PCR of the TCR CDR3. One entry per CDR3 protein results from TCRdb running MiXCR on the multiplex PCR reads. The sample lists around 700,000 distinct CDR3 sequences, 15% to 20% seen once, with 15% to 20% in the top ten. Source material for PBMCs was roughly 10 ml fresh peripheral blood. V lost 3 bases and J lost 2, with 14 bases in between. Germline V gives CDR1 LNHDA, CDR2 SQIVND (reference sequence). The CDR3 contains 16 residues. The data are from a study of T cells in Graves' hyperthyroidism and ophthalmopathy. Whole-study context: Before treatment of any kind, peripheral blood was taken at initial diagnosis.

Study-level findings and limits: Median prediction lead before ophthalmopathy onset was 6.5 to 7 months with the model.

The rearrangement uses TRBV19 and TRBJ1-5; possible D gene TRBD1, 6 bases. The sequenced sample was blood. This TCR was sampled from a woman aged 45-65 years with Graves' hyperthyroidism that later progressed to Graves' ophthalmopathy. CDR3: CASSIRGGIGNQPQHF. The CDR3 DNA follows: TGTGCCAGTAGTATCAGAGGGGGAATTGGCAATCAGCCCCAGCATTTT.